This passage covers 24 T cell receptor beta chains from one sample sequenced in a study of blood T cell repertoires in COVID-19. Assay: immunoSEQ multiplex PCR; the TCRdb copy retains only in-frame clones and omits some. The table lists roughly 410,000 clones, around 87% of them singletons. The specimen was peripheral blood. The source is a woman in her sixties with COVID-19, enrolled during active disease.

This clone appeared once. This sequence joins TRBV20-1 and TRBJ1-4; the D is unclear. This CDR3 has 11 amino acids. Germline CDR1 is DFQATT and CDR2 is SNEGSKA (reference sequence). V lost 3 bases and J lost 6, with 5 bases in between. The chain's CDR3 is CSASPYEKLFF. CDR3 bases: TGCAGTGCTAGTCCCTATGAAAAACTGTTTTTT.

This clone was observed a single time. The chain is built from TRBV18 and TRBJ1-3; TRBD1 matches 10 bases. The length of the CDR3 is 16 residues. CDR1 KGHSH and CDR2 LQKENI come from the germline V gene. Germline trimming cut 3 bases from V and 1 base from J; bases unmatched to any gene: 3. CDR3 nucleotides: TGTGCCAGCTCACCGATGGGACAGGGGTCTGGAAACACCATATATTTT. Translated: CASSPMGQGSGNTIYF.

CDR3 coding DNA: TGTGCCAGCAGCCTCGGGGGACAGCCCCAGCATTTT. It is translated as CASSLGGQPQHF. This sequence joins TRBV11-2 and TRBJ1-5; TRBD1 is a possible D gene (5 bases). Germline values: CDR1 SGHAT, CDR2 FQNNGV. CDR3 length equals 12 residues. The V and J ends lost 5 bases and 7 bases respectively, with 9 bases between them.

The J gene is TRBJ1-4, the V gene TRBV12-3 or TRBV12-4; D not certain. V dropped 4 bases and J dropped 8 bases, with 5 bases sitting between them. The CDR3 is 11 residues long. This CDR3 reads CASSYLEKLFF. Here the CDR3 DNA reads TGTGCCAGCAGTTACCTAGAAAAACTGTTTTTT.

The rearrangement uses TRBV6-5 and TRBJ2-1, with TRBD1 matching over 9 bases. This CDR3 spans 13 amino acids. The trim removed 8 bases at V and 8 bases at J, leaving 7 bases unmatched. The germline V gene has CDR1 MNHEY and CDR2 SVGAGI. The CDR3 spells CASGTGFIYEQFF. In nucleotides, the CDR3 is TGTGCCAGCGGGACAGGGTTTATCTATGAGCAGTTCTTC.

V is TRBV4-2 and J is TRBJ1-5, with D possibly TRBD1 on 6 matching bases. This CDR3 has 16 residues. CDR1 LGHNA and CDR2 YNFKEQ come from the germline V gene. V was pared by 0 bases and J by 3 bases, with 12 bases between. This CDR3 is CASSQETGYDNQPQHF. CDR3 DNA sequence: TGTGCCAGCAGCCAAGAGACAGGTTACGACAATCAGCCCCAGCATTTT.

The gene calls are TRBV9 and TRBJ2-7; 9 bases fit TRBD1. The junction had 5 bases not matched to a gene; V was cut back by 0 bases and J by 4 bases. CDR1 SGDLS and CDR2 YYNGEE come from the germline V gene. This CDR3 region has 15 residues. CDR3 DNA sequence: TGTGCCAGCAGCGTAGAGGGACAGGGCTGGTACGAGCAGTACTTC. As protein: CASSVEGQGWYEQYF. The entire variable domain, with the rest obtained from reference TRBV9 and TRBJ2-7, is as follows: DSGVTQTPKHLITATGQRVTLRCSPRSGDLSVYWYQQSLDQGLQFLIQYYNGEERAKGNILERFSAQQFPDLHSELNLSSLELGDSALYFCASSVEGQGWYEQYFGPGTRLTVT.

CDR3 coding DNA: TGTGCCAGCAGCCCTCTAGCGGGGGGTCGGGATACGCAGTATTTT. Translated, it gives CASSPLAGGRDTQYF. The V and J genes are TRBV7-2 and TRBJ2-3; 11 nucleotides match TRBD2. V trimming: 5 bases; J trimming: 6 bases; junction bases outside the gene matches: 7. CDR1 SGHTA and CDR2 FQGNSA come from the germline V gene. CDR3 length: 15 amino acids.

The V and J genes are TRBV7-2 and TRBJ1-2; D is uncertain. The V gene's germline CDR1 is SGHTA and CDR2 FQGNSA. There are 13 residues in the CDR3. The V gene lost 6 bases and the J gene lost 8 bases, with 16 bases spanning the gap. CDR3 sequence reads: CASSKGAGRGYTF. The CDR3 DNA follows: TGTGCCAGCAGTAAGGGAGCGGGTAGGGGCTACACCTTC.

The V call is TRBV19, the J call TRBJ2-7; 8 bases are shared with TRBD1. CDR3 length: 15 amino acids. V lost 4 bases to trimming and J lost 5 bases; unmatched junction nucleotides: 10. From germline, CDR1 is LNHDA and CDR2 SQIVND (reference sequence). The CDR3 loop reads CASSTPRGQVHEQYF. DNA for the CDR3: TGTGCCAGTAGTACCCCCAGGGGGCAGGTCCACGAGCAGTACTTC.

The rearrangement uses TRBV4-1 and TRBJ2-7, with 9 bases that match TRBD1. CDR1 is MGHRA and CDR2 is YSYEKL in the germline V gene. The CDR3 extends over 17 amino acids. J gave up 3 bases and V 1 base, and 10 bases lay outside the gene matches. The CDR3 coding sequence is TGCGCCAGCAGCCAAGGTCCGACCGGGACAGGGAACTACGAGCAGTACTTC. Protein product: CASSQGPTGTGNYEQYF.

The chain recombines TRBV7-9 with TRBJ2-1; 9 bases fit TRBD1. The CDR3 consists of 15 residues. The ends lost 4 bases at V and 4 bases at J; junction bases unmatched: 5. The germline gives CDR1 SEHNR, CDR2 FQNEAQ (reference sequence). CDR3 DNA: TGTGCCAGCAGCTACCGGGACAGGGAGTACAATGAGCAGTTCTTC. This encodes CASSYRDREYNEQFF. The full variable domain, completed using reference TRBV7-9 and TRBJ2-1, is DTGVSQNPRHKITKRGQNVTFRCDPISEHNRLYWYRQTLGQGPEFLTYFQNEAQLEKSRLLSDRFSAERPKGSFSTLEIQRTEQGDSAMYLCASSYRDREYNEQFFGPGTRLTVL.

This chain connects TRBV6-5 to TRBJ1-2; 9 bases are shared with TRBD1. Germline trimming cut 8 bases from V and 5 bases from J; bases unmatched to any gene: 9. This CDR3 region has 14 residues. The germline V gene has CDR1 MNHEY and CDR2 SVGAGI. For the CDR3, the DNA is TGTGCCAGCTCCAGGGACAGGGAATCTTATGGCTACACCTTC. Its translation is CASSRDRESYGYTF.

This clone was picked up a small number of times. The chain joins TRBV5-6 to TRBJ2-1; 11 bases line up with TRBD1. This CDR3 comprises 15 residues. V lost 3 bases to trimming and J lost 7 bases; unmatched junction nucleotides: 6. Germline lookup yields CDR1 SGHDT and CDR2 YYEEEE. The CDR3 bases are TGTGCCAGCAGCTCAGGACAGGGGGCTAAGAATGAGCAGTTCTTC. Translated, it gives CASSSGQGAKNEQFF.

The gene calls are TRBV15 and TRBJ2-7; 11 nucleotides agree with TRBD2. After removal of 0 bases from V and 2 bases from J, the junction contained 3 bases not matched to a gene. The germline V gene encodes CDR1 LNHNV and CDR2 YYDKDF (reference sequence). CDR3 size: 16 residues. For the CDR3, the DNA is TGTGCCACCAGCAGAGATCTACTAGCGGGGGCCTACGAGCAGTACTTC. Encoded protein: CATSRDLLAGAYEQYF. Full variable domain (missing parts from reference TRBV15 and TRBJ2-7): DAMVIQNPRYQVTQFGKPVTLSCSQTLNHNVMYWYQQKSSQAPKLLFHYYDKDFNNEADTPDNFQSRRPNTSFCFLDIRSPGLGDTAMYLCATSRDLLAGAYEQYFGPGTRLTVT.

CDR3 coding DNA: TGTGCCAGCAGTTACGGATTCAGGAATTCACCCCTCCACTTT. The encoded protein is CASSYGFRNSPLHF. The chain links TRBV28 to TRBJ1-6, with D unclear. CDR1 and CDR2 (germline): MDHEN, SYDVKM. Trimming took off 4 bases at V and 7 bases at J, with 11 bases between the two ends. The CDR3 consists of 14 residues.

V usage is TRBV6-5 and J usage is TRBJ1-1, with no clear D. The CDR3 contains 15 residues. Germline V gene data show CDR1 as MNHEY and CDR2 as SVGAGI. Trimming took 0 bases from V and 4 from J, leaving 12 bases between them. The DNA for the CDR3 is TGTGCCAGCAGTTACTCGAAACGCTCGGGCACTGAAGCTTTCTTT. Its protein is CASSYSKRSGTEAFF.

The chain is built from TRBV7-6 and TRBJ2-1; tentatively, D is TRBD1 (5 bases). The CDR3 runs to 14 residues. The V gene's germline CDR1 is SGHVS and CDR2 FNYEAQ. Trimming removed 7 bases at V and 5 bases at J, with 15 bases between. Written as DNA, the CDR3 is TGTGCCAGCATGCCCTCCCAGGGTGACAATGAGCAGTTCTTC. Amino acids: CASMPSQGDNEQFF.

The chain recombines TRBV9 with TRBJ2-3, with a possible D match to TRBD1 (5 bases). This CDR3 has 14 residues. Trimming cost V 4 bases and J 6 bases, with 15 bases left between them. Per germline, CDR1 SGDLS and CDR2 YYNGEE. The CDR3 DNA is TGTGCCAGCAGCCCTCCCAGGGCAACGGATACGCAGTATTTT. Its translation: CASSPPRATDTQYF. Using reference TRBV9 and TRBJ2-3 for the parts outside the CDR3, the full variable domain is DSGVTQTPKHLITATGQRVTLRCSPRSGDLSVYWYQQSLDQGLQFLIQYYNGEERAKGNILERFSAQQFPDLHSELNLSSLELGDSALYFCASSPPRATDTQYFGPGTRLTVL.

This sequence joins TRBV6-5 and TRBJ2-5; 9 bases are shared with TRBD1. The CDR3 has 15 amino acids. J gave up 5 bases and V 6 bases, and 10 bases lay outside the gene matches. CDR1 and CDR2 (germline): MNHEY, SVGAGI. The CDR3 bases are TGTGCCAGCAGGCCACCGGGACAGGGATTGGAGACCCAGTACTTC. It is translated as CASRPPGQGLETQYF.

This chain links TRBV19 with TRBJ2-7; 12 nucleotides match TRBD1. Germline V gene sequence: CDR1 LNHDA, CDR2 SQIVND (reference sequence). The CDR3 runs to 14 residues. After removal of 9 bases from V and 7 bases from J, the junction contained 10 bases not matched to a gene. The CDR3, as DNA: TGTGCCAGCAAACCGGGACAGGGGGCTCAAGAGCAGTACTTC. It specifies CASKPGQGAQEQYF.

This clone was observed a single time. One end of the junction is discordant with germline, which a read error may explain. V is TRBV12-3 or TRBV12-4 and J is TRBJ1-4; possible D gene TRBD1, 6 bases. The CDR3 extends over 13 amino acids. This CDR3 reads CASSLADVQGKFF. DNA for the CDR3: TGTGCCAGCAGTCTAGCTGACGTACAGGGAAAGTTTTTT.

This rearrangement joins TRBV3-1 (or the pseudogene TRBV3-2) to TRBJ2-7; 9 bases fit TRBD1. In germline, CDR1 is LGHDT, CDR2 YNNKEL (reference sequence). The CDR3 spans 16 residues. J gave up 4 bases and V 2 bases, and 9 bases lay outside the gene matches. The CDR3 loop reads CASSQPGQGNVYEQYF. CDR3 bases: TGTGCCAGCAGCCAACCGGGACAGGGTAATGTGTACGAGCAGTACTTC.

CDR3 residues: CASSSRGGPNEQFF. The CDR3 region has the DNA TGTGCCAGCAGCTCAAGGGGGGGCCCCAATGAGCAGTTCTTC. The chain joins TRBV7-3 to TRBJ2-1; a weak D match, TRBD2 (7 bases). This CDR3 spans 14 amino acids. Trimming removed 4 bases at V and 6 bases at J, with 13 bases between. The germline V gene has CDR1 SGHTA and CDR2 FQGTGA.